The rows below give T cell receptor beta chains drawn from one sample of a study of regulatory T cells in long-lasting Graves disease. One entry per CDR3 protein results from TCRdb running MiXCR on the multiplex PCR reads. The sample gives about 530,000 distinct CDR3 sequences, roughly 15% of which show up once; around 25% is in the top ten. A further study also used this sample, focusing on T cells in Graves' hyperthyroidism and ophthalmopathy.

Sequenced material: peripheral blood mononuclear cells (PBMCs), taken at new diagnosis, from a patient treated with antithyroid drugs. Every receptor here comes from a woman aged 35-65 years with Graves disease. The CDR3 runs from the conserved cysteine through the conserved F or W. D genes are given only for firm matches. Clone size is given for some rows only: seen once, a few or many times, or a class if the clone is expanded.

CDR3 DNA: TGTGCCAGTAGTATTTCAAGAGGCAACACCATATATTTT
CDR3 protein: CASSISRGNTIYF
J gene: TRBJ1-3
clone size: NA
D gene: NA
V gene: TRBV19

CDR3 DNA: TGTGCCATCAGGGGTCAGGAGCAAGGGGAAAAACTGTTTTTT
CDR3 protein: CAIRGQEQGEKLFF
J gene: TRBJ1-4
clone size: many
D gene: NA
V gene: TRBV10-3

CDR3 DNA: TGCGCCAGCAGCTTGGCTTTAGCGGATTCCTACAATGAGCAGTTCTTC
CDR3 protein: CASSLALADSYNEQFF
J gene: TRBJ2-1
clone size: NA
D gene: NA
V gene: TRBV5-1

CDR3 DNA: TGCAGTGCTAGAGACCGATCTGGAACCACCATATATTTT
CDR3 protein: CSARDRSGTTIYF
J gene: TRBJ1-3
clone size: NA
D gene: NA
V gene: TRBV20-1

CDR3 DNA: TGTGCCAGCAGCGACGAACAGGGGGCGCGAATCAACTATGGCTACACCTTC
CDR3 protein: CASSDEQGARINYGYTF
J gene: TRBJ1-2
clone size: NA
D gene: TRBD1
V gene: TRBV4-2

CDR3 DNA: TGTGCCAGCAGTGCGGAGCGGGCGTACACCGGGGAGCTGTTTTTT
CDR3 protein: CASSAERAYTGELFF
J gene: TRBJ2-2
clone size: many
D gene: NA
V gene: TRBV2

CDR3 DNA: TGTGCCAGCAGGGAGGGACAGGGGCTCCTCAATGAGCAGTTCTTC
CDR3 protein: CASREGQGLLNEQFF
J gene: TRBJ2-1
clone size: many
D gene: TRBD1
V gene: TRBV2

CDR3 DNA: TGTGCCTCTACCGGGACAGGGGGTGAAAAACTGTTTTTT
CDR3 protein: CASTGTGGEKLFF
J gene: TRBJ1-4
clone size: few
D gene: TRBD1
V gene: TRBV30

CDR3 DNA: TGTGCCAGCAGTTACTCGAGGGGGCCCAATGAGCAGTTCTTC
CDR3 protein: CASSYSRGPNEQFF
J gene: TRBJ2-1
clone size: few
D gene: TRBD1
V gene: TRBV6-5

CDR3 DNA: TGTGCCAGCAGCTCCACGACAGGGGGCAGGACAGATACGCAGTATTTT
CDR3 protein: CASSSTTGGRTDTQYF
J gene: TRBJ2-3
clone size: few
D gene: TRBD1
V gene: TRBV9

CDR3 DNA: TGTGCCTGGAGCACAGGGTCTGGAAACACCATATATTTT
CDR3 protein: CAWSTGSGNTIYF
J gene: TRBJ1-3
clone size: many
D gene: NA
V gene: TRBV30

CDR3 DNA: TGTGCCAGCAGCTTCAGGGAGAGAGGTGAAAAACTGTTTTTT
CDR3 protein: CASSFRERGEKLFF
J gene: TRBJ1-4
clone size: NA
D gene: NA
V gene: TRBV7-2

CDR3 DNA: TGTGCCAGCAGCCTCCATAGGAACACTGAAGCTTTCTTT
CDR3 protein: CASSLHRNTEAFF
J gene: TRBJ1-1
clone size: NA
D gene: NA
V gene: TRBV6-1

CDR3 DNA: TGTGCCAGCACTCCAGGGTACGGGACAAGCGGCTACACCTTC
CDR3 protein: CASTPGYGTSGYTF
J gene: TRBJ1-2
clone size: many
D gene: NA
V gene: TRBV28

CDR3 DNA: TGTGCCAGCAGCATCGACAGGGGGCCCTACGAGCAGTACTTC
CDR3 protein: CASSIDRGPYEQYF
J gene: TRBJ2-7
clone size: many
D gene: TRBD1
V gene: TRBV11-2

CDR3 DNA: TGTGCCAGTAGTATAGTACCAGGCAATCAGCCCCAGCATTTT
CDR3 protein: CASSIVPGNQPQHF
J gene: TRBJ1-5
clone size: NA
D gene: NA
V gene: TRBV19

CDR3 DNA: TGTGCCAGCTCTCCAGGGGTGAGTGAAGCTTTCTTT
CDR3 protein: CASSPGVSEAFF
J gene: TRBJ1-1
clone size: few
D gene: NA
V gene: TRBV18

CDR3 DNA: TGTGCCAGCAGTTTGGACAGGGATGAGCAGTTCTTC
CDR3 protein: CASSLDRDEQFF
J gene: TRBJ2-1
clone size: NA
D gene: TRBD1
V gene: TRBV12-3/TRBV12-4

CDR3 DNA: TGTGCCAGCAGTGAGGGGACGGTGAATTCACCCCTCCACTTT
CDR3 protein: CASSEGTVNSPLHF
J gene: TRBJ1-6
clone size: many
D gene: NA
V gene: TRBV2

CDR3 DNA: TGTGCCAGCAGTTTAGGGGGTTTGGGGATGAACACTGAAGCTTTCTTT
CDR3 protein: CASSLGGLGMNTEAFF
J gene: TRBJ1-1
clone size: many
D gene: NA
V gene: TRBV28

CDR3 DNA: TGTGCCAGCAATCGAACCCCGGTCGAGACCCAGTACTTC
CDR3 protein: CASNRTPVETQYF
J gene: TRBJ2-5
clone size: NA
D gene: NA
V gene: TRBV6-2/TRBV6-3

CDR3 DNA: TGTGCCAGCAGCCGAGGTGCTCAGCCCCAGCATTTT
CDR3 protein: CASSRGAQPQHF
J gene: TRBJ1-5
clone size: NA
D gene: NA
V gene: TRBV7-8

CDR3 DNA: TGTGCCAGCAGTTTTGTGCAGGGTGGGAATCAGCCCCAGCATTTT
CDR3 protein: CASSFVQGGNQPQHF
J gene: TRBJ1-5
clone size: few
D gene: NA
V gene: TRBV12-3/TRBV12-4

CDR3 DNA: TGTGCCAGCAGTTTTCCCCCTCGAGAGCAGTACTTC
CDR3 protein: CASSFPPREQYF
J gene: TRBJ2-7
clone size: many
D gene: NA
V gene: TRBV28

CDR3 DNA: TGTGCCAGCTTAAAGACAGGGAACTATGGCTACACCTTC
CDR3 protein: CASLKTGNYGYTF
J gene: TRBJ1-2
clone size: many
D gene: TRBD1
V gene: TRBV6-1

CDR3 DNA: TGTGCTAGTGGTTTGACTCGTGTAGTGAGCACAGATACGCAGTATTTT
CDR3 protein: CASGLTRVVSTDTQYF
J gene: TRBJ2-3
clone size: many
D gene: NA
V gene: TRBV12-5

CDR3 DNA: TGCAGTGCTAGAGGACAATCTCGCAATCAGCCCCAGCATTTT
CDR3 protein: CSARGQSRNQPQHF
J gene: TRBJ1-5
clone size: many
D gene: NA
V gene: TRBV20-1

CDR3 DNA: TGTGCCAGCAGCCAAACACAGGGTTTAGGGGAGACCCAGTACTTC
CDR3 protein: CASSQTQGLGETQYF
J gene: TRBJ2-5
clone size: NA
D gene: NA
V gene: TRBV7-9

CDR3 DNA: TGTGCCAGTAGTATAAAAACAGGGGGCACTGAAGCTTTCTTT
CDR3 protein: CASSIKTGGTEAFF
J gene: TRBJ1-1
clone size: NA
D gene: TRBD1
V gene: TRBV19

CDR3 DNA: TGTGCCTGGAGTGTAATCGTTACCTATGGCTACACCTTC
CDR3 protein: CAWSVIVTYGYTF
J gene: TRBJ1-2
clone size: many
D gene: NA
V gene: TRBV30

CDR3 DNA: TGTGCCAGCAGCCAATCACGGGGGCCGGGGTACGAGCAGTACTTC
CDR3 protein: CASSQSRGPGYEQYF
J gene: TRBJ2-7
clone size: many
D gene: NA
V gene: TRBV4-2

CDR3 DNA: TGTGCCAGCGGGACAGGGAATGAAGCTTTCTTT
CDR3 protein: CASGTGNEAFF
J gene: TRBJ1-1
clone size: many
D gene: TRBD1
V gene: TRBV2

CDR3 DNA: TGTGCCAGCACTTTAAGGGAAGGGTTTCAGCCCCAGCATTTT
CDR3 protein: CASTLREGFQPQHF
J gene: TRBJ1-5
clone size: few
D gene: NA
V gene: TRBV27

CDR3 DNA: TGTGCCAGCGGTAACCTGTATAGCAATCAGCCCCAGCATTTT
CDR3 protein: CASGNLYSNQPQHF
J gene: TRBJ1-5
clone size: NA
D gene: NA
V gene: TRBV2

CDR3 DNA: TGTGCCAGCAGCTTAGATGGGCCTAGGGACGAGCAGTACTTC
CDR3 protein: CASSLDGPRDEQYF
J gene: TRBJ2-7
clone size: NA
D gene: NA
V gene: TRBV7-9

CDR3 DNA: TGTGCCAGCAGGACAGGACGCAACAATGTAGAGACCCAGTACTTC
CDR3 protein: CASRTGRNNVETQYF
J gene: TRBJ2-5
clone size: many
D gene: NA
V gene: TRBV28

CDR3 DNA: TGTGCCAGCAGCCCTTTCTCCTACGAGCAGTACTTC
CDR3 protein: CASSPFSYEQYF
J gene: TRBJ2-7
clone size: many
D gene: NA
V gene: TRBV7-9

CDR3 DNA: TGTGCCAGCAGTCTCCCGGACACGCAGCCCCAGCATTTT
CDR3 protein: CASSLPDTQPQHF
J gene: TRBJ1-5
clone size: many
D gene: NA
V gene: TRBV28

CDR3 DNA: TGTGCCAGCAGCCAAGTCCCAGGGGGAACCACTGAAGCTTTCTTT
CDR3 protein: CASSQVPGGTTEAFF
J gene: TRBJ1-1
clone size: NA
D gene: TRBD1
V gene: TRBV14

CDR3 DNA: TGTGCCAGTAGTTCTCCAAGCGACAGGGCGAACACTGAAGCTTTCTTT
CDR3 protein: CASSSPSDRANTEAFF
J gene: TRBJ1-1
clone size: NA
D gene: TRBD1
V gene: TRBV19

CDR3 DNA: TGTGCCAGCAGCGTAGGTCCAGGGACAGATACGCAGTATTTT
CDR3 protein: CASSVGPGTDTQYF
J gene: TRBJ2-3
clone size: few
D gene: NA
V gene: TRBV9

CDR3 DNA: TGTGCCAGCAGCTTAGATTCCTACAGTCTCAGCACAGATACGCAGTATTTT
CDR3 protein: CASSLDSYSLSTDTQYF
J gene: TRBJ2-3
clone size: many
D gene: NA
V gene: TRBV11-2

CDR3 DNA: TGTGCCAGCAGTCCTCCCCCCATCGACGGACGGAAGAACACTGAAGCTTTCTTT
CDR3 protein: CASSPPPIDGRKNTEAFF
J gene: TRBJ1-1
clone size: many
D gene: NA
V gene: TRBV6-2/TRBV6-3

CDR3 DNA: TGTGCCAGCTCACCAACCCCGAGGCAGGATAATTCACCCCTCCACTTT
CDR3 protein: CASSPTPRQDNSPLHF
J gene: TRBJ1-6
clone size: NA
D gene: NA
V gene: TRBV18

CDR3 DNA: TGTGCCAGCAGGGGGAGCGGGGGCCAAGAGACCCAGTACTTC
CDR3 protein: CASRGSGGQETQYF
J gene: TRBJ2-5
clone size: many
D gene: TRBD2
V gene: TRBV28

CDR3 DNA: TGCAGTGCTAGAAAATCTAGTAACACCGGGGAGCTGTTTTTT
CDR3 protein: CSARKSSNTGELFF
J gene: TRBJ2-2
clone size: once
D gene: NA
V gene: TRBV20-1

CDR3 DNA: TGTGCCAGCAAATGGGGGCAGCGGGGGGCCAATGAGCAGTTCTTC
CDR3 protein: CASKWGQRGANEQFF
J gene: TRBJ2-1
clone size: NA
D gene: TRBD2
V gene: TRBV28

CDR3 DNA: TGTGCCAGCAGCCAAGGACTAGCGGGGGGGATATACATTCAGTACTTC
CDR3 protein: CASSQGLAGGIYIQYF
J gene: TRBJ2-4
clone size: NA
D gene: TRBD2
V gene: TRBV4-2

CDR3 DNA: TGTGCCAGTAGTATTCAGGGGACCTCTAGCACAGATACGCAGTATTTT
CDR3 protein: CASSIQGTSSTDTQYF
J gene: TRBJ2-3
clone size: NA
D gene: NA
V gene: TRBV19